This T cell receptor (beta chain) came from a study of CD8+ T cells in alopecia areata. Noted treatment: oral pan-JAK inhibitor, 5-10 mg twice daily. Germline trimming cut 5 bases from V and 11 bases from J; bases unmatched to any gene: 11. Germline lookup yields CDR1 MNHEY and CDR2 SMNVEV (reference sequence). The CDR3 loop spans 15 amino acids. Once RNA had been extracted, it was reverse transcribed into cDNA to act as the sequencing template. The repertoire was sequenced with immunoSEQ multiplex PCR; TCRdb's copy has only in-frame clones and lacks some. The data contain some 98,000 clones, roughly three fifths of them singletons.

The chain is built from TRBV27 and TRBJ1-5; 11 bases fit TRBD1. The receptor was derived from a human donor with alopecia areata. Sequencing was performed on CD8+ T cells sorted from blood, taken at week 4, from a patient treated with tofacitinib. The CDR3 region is CASSHAGTGGVAQHF. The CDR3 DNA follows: TGTGCCAGCAGTCACGCCGGGACAGGGGGAGTTGCCCAGCATTTT.